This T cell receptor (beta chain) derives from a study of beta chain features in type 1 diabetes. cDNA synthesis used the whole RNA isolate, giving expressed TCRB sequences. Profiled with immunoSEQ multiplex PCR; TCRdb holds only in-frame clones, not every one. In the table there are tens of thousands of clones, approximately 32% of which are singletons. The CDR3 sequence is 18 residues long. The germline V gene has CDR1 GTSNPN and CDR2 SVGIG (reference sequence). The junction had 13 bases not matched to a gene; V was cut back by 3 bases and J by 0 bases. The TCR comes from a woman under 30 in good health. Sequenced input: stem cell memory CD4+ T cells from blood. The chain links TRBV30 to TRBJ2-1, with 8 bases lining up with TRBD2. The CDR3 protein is CAWRTSDSRRDSYNEQFF. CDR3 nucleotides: TGTGCCTGGAGGACTAGCGACTCGAGGAGGGACTCCTACAATGAGCAGTTCTTC.